This TCR beta chain was sequenced for a study of blood T cell repertoires in COVID-19. About the study: Samples came from the United States, Italy and Spain, spanning acute and convalescent COVID-19.

Profiling relied on immunoSEQ multiplex PCR, and the TCRdb table lists in-frame clones only, not all of them. This table holds roughly 380,000 clones, roughly 84% found once. The CDR3 consists of 15 residues. V shed 4 bases and J 4 bases; nucleotides not matched to a gene: 6. The germline CDR1 and CDR2 sequences are SNHLY and FYNNEI. Cohorts were based on clinical histories the participants reported. Two consecutive negative NP/OP PCR tests, clearance, or resolved symptoms defined Cohort 3 recovery. This TCR came from a woman in her 30s who had recovered from COVID-19. The sequenced sample consisted of PBMCs or T cells enriched from blood (not recorded which). The genes are TRBV2 and TRBJ2-7, with 11 positions matching TRBD1. Here the CDR3 reads CASSVGQGARYEQYF. CDR3 nucleotide sequence: TGTGCCAGCAGTGTCGGACAGGGGGCAAGGTACGAGCAGTACTTC.